This record concerns one T cell receptor beta chain sequence. Only in-frame clones appear in the TCRdb table, and some are missing; sequencing was by immunoSEQ multiplex PCR. This repertoire shows about 40,000 clones, 92% found once; its top ten account for around 0.78%. The sample comes from a study of T cell changes during pregnancy in multiple sclerosis. CDR1 is SEHNR and CDR2 is FQNEAQ in the germline V gene (reference sequence). The CDR3 has 17 residues. The V gene end was trimmed by 5 bases and the J gene end by 6 bases; junction bases not matched to a gene: 11. The material was CD4+ T cells from peripheral blood mononuclear cells, obtained before pregnancy. This TCR was sampled from a female donor with multiple sclerosis, enrolled in a pregnancy study. This rearrangement joins TRBV7-9 to TRBJ2-1, with 12 nucleotides matching TRBD1. The chain's CDR3 is CASSVKRPGQGANEQFF. The CDR3 bases are TGTGCCAGCAGCGTCAAACGCCCGGGACAGGGGGCCAATGAGCAGTTCTTC.